A selection of T cell receptor beta chains follows, all from one sample in a study of shared clonotypes between healthy human individuals. This table comes from immunoSEQ multiplex PCR, and its TCRdb copy is limited to in-frame clones, with some not included. The sample lists about 1.1 million clones, roughly 80% seen once, with approximately 0.95% in the top ten. Sequencing used memory CD4+ T cells from PBMCs. The receptors were gathered from a man younger than 35 in good health. Some clones in this sample may be carry-over from other donors' samples. Each CDR3 is given with its conserved first and last residue. Clone size is not always given. Where it is, it says once, few, many or a class for expanded clones.

v_call: TRBV5-4
j_call: TRBJ1-2
clone_size: NA
cdr3_aa: CASSLEAGGTGYTF

v_call: TRBV18
j_call: TRBJ2-1
clone_size: NA
cdr3_aa: CASSRDQHGNEQFF

v_call: TRBV28
j_call: TRBJ1-1
clone_size: many
cdr3_aa: CASSLALAQATEAFF

v_call: TRBV5-1
j_call: TRBJ2-1
clone_size: many
cdr3_aa: CASAEGGLNEQFF

v_call: TRBV28
j_call: TRBJ2-2
clone_size: few
cdr3_aa: CASSLGGGGLAGHTGELFF

v_call: TRBV28
j_call: TRBJ2-7
clone_size: NA
cdr3_aa: CASSLYRVYEQYF

v_call: TRBV21-1
j_call: TRBJ1-1
clone_size: NA
cdr3_aa: CANSSRGTTEAFF

v_call: TRBV7-2
j_call: TRBJ2-2
clone_size: many
cdr3_aa: CASSLGLAGFTGELFF

v_call: TRBV18
j_call: TRBJ2-2
clone_size: NA
cdr3_aa: CASSPLEGRELFF

v_call: TRBV5-1
j_call: TRBJ1-2
clone_size: NA
cdr3_aa: CASRPNAGTVRYTF

v_call: TRBV30
j_call: TRBJ2-3
clone_size: once
cdr3_aa: CAWSSINTQYF

v_call: TRBV7-3
j_call: TRBJ2-7
clone_size: NA
cdr3_aa: CASSLFPGGGYEQYF

v_call: TRBV6-6
j_call: TRBJ1-6
clone_size: NA
cdr3_aa: CASSYGGHSPLHF

v_call: TRBV5-1
j_call: TRBJ2-1
clone_size: NA
cdr3_aa: CASSRLAEIYNEQFF

v_call: TRBV10-3
j_call: TRBJ2-7
clone_size: NA
cdr3_aa: CAISSEGIEQYF

v_call: TRBV6-1
j_call: TRBJ1-1
clone_size: NA
cdr3_aa: CASSALMGLSEAFF

v_call: TRBV4-1
j_call: TRBJ2-1
clone_size: NA
cdr3_aa: CASRIRKGTSGSRRNEQFF

v_call: TRBV5-4
j_call: TRBJ2-1
clone_size: few
cdr3_aa: CASSLVLAGAYNEQFF

v_call: TRBV5-1
j_call: TRBJ2-7
clone_size: NA
cdr3_aa: CASSYDRDINF

v_call: TRBV9
j_call: TRBJ2-7
clone_size: NA
cdr3_aa: CASSVGLAVDYEQYF

v_call: TRBV7-2
j_call: TRBJ2-5
clone_size: NA
cdr3_aa: CASSRDRGRETQYF

v_call: TRBV5-1
j_call: TRBJ2-2
clone_size: NA
cdr3_aa: CASSPGTFTGELFF

v_call: TRBV19
j_call: TRBJ2-7
clone_size: NA
cdr3_aa: CASSIRVSPSYEQYF

v_call: TRBV9
j_call: TRBJ1-5
clone_size: NA
cdr3_aa: CASSVDTNNQPQHF

v_call: TRBV5-6
j_call: TRBJ1-2
clone_size: few
cdr3_aa: CASSATGGYGYTF

v_call: TRBV28
j_call: TRBJ2-7
clone_size: once
cdr3_aa: CASSLITEQYF